The 15 T cell receptor beta chains presented below share a single source sample, sequenced in a study of response to subunit inactivated influenza vaccine. MiXCR, run by TCRdb on the RT-PCR reads, gives a single entry per CDR3 protein. The sample yields some 540,000 distinct CDR3 sequences, 20% to 25% seen once. In addition, the sample was reused for a study of T cells expressing NK-cell markers. That investigation notes: In generating TCR beta cDNA, 5'RACE template switching with UMIs was used.

The sample consisted of CD4+ T cells sorted from PBMCs, taken 11 to 12 days after vaccination. These receptors were collected from a man aged 50-59 years who received an inactivated influenza vaccine.

The chain carries TRBV2 and TRBJ1-4; D unresolved. Between the trimmed V and J ends, which lost 2 bases and 8 bases, there was a span of 15 bases. Germline assignment: CDR1 SNHLY and CDR2 FYNNEI. The CDR3 contains 15 residues. CDR3 residues: CASSEYPSSVEKLFF. CDR3 DNA: TGTGCCAGCAGTGAATATCCCTCTTCGGTGGAAAAACTGTTTTTT.

This clonotype was counted between two and nine times. The genes are TRBV20-1 and TRBJ1-5; 7 bases fit TRBD1. CDR1 is DFQATT and CDR2 is SNEGSKA in the germline V gene (reference sequence). V dropped 5 bases and J dropped 4; count of bases not matched to a gene: 14. This CDR3 spans 16 amino acids. CDR3 sequence reads: CSAGGGREQGNQPQHF. CDR3 bases: TGCAGTGCTGGGGGGGGAAGAGAACAGGGGAATCAGCCCCAGCATTTT.

This clonotype was counted only a few times. The chain combines TRBV5-1 with TRBJ1-4; a possible D gene is TRBD1 (5 bases). CDR1 is SGHRS and CDR2 is YFSETQ in the germline V gene. The CDR3 length is 13 residues. The V and J ends lost 0 bases and 11 bases respectively, with 11 bases between them. CDR3 DNA: TGCGCCAGCAGCTTGGACAGTGAGGGGAAACTGTTTTTT. It translates to CASSLDSEGKLFF.

This chain joins TRBV12-3 or TRBV12-4 and TRBJ2-6; no clear D gene. The CDR3 loop spans 13 amino acids. Deletions cut 3 bases from V and 2 bases from J, with 2 bases between. The CDR3 DNA reads TGTGCCAGCAGTTTTGCTGGGGCCAACGTCCTGACTTTC. Protein product: CASSFAGANVLTF.

This clonotype was detected many times. This chain joins TRBV28 and TRBJ2-7; D remains ambiguous. Germline CDR1 and CDR2: MDHEN and SYDVKM. This CDR3 contains 12 residues. Trimming took 4 bases from V and 3 from J, leaving 7 bases between them. The CDR3 coding sequence is TGTGCCAGCAGTTCGTATAGCTACGAGCAGTACTTC. Its translation is CASSSYSYEQYF.

Only a few counts were recorded for this clonotype. One junction end disagrees with the germline gene, perhaps due to a read error. The rearrangement uses TRBV5-1 and TRBJ2-1; 9 positions match TRBD1. Looked up from germline, CDR1 is SGHRS and CDR2 is YFSETQ. This CDR3 has 16 residues. The CDR3 region has the DNA TGCGCCAGCAGCTTTGGGACAGGGCACTCCCACAATGAGCAGTTCTTC. Encoded protein: CASSFGTGHSHNEQFF.

The chain uses TRBV10-2 and TRBJ2-5; D is undetermined. The germline gives CDR1 WSHSY, CDR2 SAAADI. Trimming stripped 5 bases from V and 5 bases from J, with 6 bases between. The CDR3 is made up of 11 amino acids. CDR3 bases: TGCGCCAGCAGTCCAACGGAGACCCAGTACTTC. As protein: CASSPTETQYF.

In this sample, this clonotype turned up a few times. The chain uses TRBV6-1 and TRBJ2-7; perhaps TRBD2 as D (6 bases). Per the germline V gene, CDR1 is MNHNS and CDR2 is SASEGT. The CDR3 extends over 15 amino acids. V was cut by 10 bases and J by 2 bases, with 21 bases left in between. The CDR3, as DNA: TGTGCCACCGGGCTTACGGGAAGACTAGCCTACGAGCAGTACTTC. Its protein product is CATGLTGRLAYEQYF.

V and J are TRBV2 and TRBJ1-2, with 8 bases matching TRBD1. CDR1 SNHLY and CDR2 FYNNEI come from the germline V gene. The CDR3 is made up of 17 amino acids. The V segment lost 4 bases and the J segment 6 bases; nucleotides outside the gene matches: 16. CDR3 DNA sequence: TGTGCCAGCAGTGGGCCCCCCTCTTCGACAGGGGTTGATGGCTACACCTTC. This encodes CASSGPPSSTGVDGYTF.

The chain recombines TRBV10-3 with TRBJ2-3, with 9 bases aligning to TRBD2. The J segment lost 2 bases and the V segment lost 0 bases, leaving 3 bases of the junction unmatched. CDR1 ENHRY and CDR2 SYGVKD come from the germline V gene. This CDR3 has 16 residues. The CDR3 spells CAISESSGGHTDTQYF. Here the CDR3 DNA reads TGTGCCATCAGTGAGTCTAGCGGGGGACACACAGATACGCAGTATTTT.

This clonotype was observed a handful of times. The genes are TRBV5-5 and TRBJ2-5; 14 bases line up with TRBD2. The germline gives CDR1 SGHKS, CDR2 YYEKEE (reference sequence). J was trimmed by 0 bases and V by 4 bases; bases with no gene match: 2. The CDR3 covers 16 residues. The CDR3 DNA follows: TGTGCCAGCAGCCGGACTAGCGGGAGGAACCAAGAGACCCAGTACTTC. It yields the protein CASSRTSGRNQETQYF.

Points on this clonotype: A read error is possible here, since a much larger clone lies one base away. The V call is TRBV6-2 or TRBV6-3, the J call TRBJ1-3; D may be TRBD1 (6 bases). CDR1 is MNHEY and CDR2 is SVGEGT in the germline V gene. The CDR3 runs 14 residues. V was pared by 5 bases and J by 2 bases, with 10 bases between. CDR3 loop: CASSQQGPGNTIYF. Here the CDR3 DNA reads TGTGCCAGCAGTCAACAGGGTCCTGGAAACACCATATATTTT.

V gene TRBV6-1 combines with J gene TRBJ2-2; 7 positions match TRBD1. V gave up 7 bases and J gave up 2 bases; unmatched junction bases: 7. This CDR3 contains 15 residues. Per the germline V gene, CDR1 is MNHNS and CDR2 is SASEGT. CDR3 in DNA: TGTGCCAGCAAGAGAGACAGGGCTAACACCGGGGAGCTGTTTTTT. Translation gives CASKRDRANTGELFF.

This clonotype showed up just a few times. The rearrangement joins TRBV5-5 to TRBJ2-3; no clear D. Per the germline V gene, CDR1 is SGHKS and CDR2 is YYEKEE (reference sequence). The CDR3 is made up of 16 amino acids. The V gene lost 4 bases and the J gene lost 0 bases, with 15 bases spanning the gap. CDR3 DNA: TGTGCCAGCAGCCTCCAGACAAGCTATAGCACAGATACGCAGTATTTT. It yields the protein CASSLQTSYSTDTQYF.

The count of this clonotype is one. The chain couples TRBV4-2 to TRBJ2-3; 9 bases align to TRBD1. The CDR3 runs 15 residues. Trimming removed 1 base from V and 8 bases from J; junction bases left unmatched: 7. Per the germline V gene, CDR1 is LGHNA and CDR2 is YNFKEQ. CDR3 protein: CASSQVGQGSATQYF. The CDR3 bases are TGTGCCAGCAGCCAAGTGGGACAGGGATCTGCTACGCAGTATTTT.